This T cell receptor beta chain was found in a study of post-analysis software for immune sequencing data. TCR beta libraries were prepared from cDNA with unique molecular identifiers. The yield from around 1 to 10 million T cells was around 500,000 cDNA molecules in total. TCRdb recomputed calls from the PCR reads with MiXCR, one row per CDR3 protein. The sample gives about 260,000 distinct CDR3 sequences, 30% to 45% of which show up once; less than 6% is in the top ten. This clonotype has just a few counts. The antigen is undetermined. Findings and caveats of the study: About five TRBV segments occurring more often in patients than controls included TRBV5-6, TRBV5-1 and TRBV20-1.

V gave up 2 bases and J gave up 4 bases; unmatched junction bases: 4. Germline V gives CDR1 LGHDT, CDR2 YNNKEL (reference sequence). The CDR3 has 14 residues. The sequenced sample consisted of blood. The chain employs TRBV3-1 and TRBJ1-2; 7 bases map to TRBD1. The TCR was taken from a girl aged 5-17 years with multiple sclerosis. CDR3 sequence: CASSQYRDSYGYTF. The CDR3 DNA is TGTGCCAGCAGCCAATACAGGGACAGCTATGGCTACACCTTC.